This TCR beta chain came from a study of graft-versus-host responses after intestinal transplantation (dated by TCRdb to the early 2020s). Study-wide context: The transplants that recipients received were multivisceral, liver-intestinal, or isolated intestinal. Alloreactive clones were identified by sequencing pre-transplant mixed lymphocyte reaction products and comparing them with unstimulated pre-transplant donor and recipient T cells. Bulk TCR-beta CDR3 sequencing was used to track graft-versus-host and host-versus-graft alloreactive T cell clones in the graft, circulation and bone marrow after intestinal transplantation. Donor T cell macrochimerism was defined as a peak of at least 4% donor T cells among recipient peripheral blood mononuclear cells. All recipients received anti-thymocyte globulin induction followed by maintenance tacrolimus and steroids for around 3 years. Instead of going to the commercial service, samples from a few later patients were sequenced in-house on an Illumina MiSeq and processed with MiXCR. Of the roughly 25 intestinal transplant recipients enrolled in the cohort, one of whom was a retransplant, 3 patients without pretransplant specimens were excluded.

Comments on this clone: Its recognized antigen is unknown. Base qualities are missing; no much larger clone stands one base away.

The method was the immunoSEQ multiplex PCR assay. For most patients, genomic DNA was isolated with the Qiagen DNeasy Blood and Tissue Kit and sent frozen to Adaptive Biotechnologies for TCR sequencing. High-throughput TCR-beta CDR3 sequencing of genomic DNA from most patients was performed by Adaptive Biotechnologies. Per the original workflow: Adaptive's ImmunoSEQ software was the source of the TCR sequencing data for over 15 patients, while a few other patients were processed with MiXCR and VDJtools. To correct CD4 versus CD8 sorting errors, sequences present in both subsets at a frequency ratio below 5:1 were removed. Because the origin of CDR3 nucleotide sequences shared between donor and recipient could not be assigned, those sequences were removed. To be classed as alloreactive, a clone needed at least 2-fold expansion over unstimulated cells and a minimum CFSE-low frequency of 0.002% (template counts) or 0.001% (read counts). Clones were considered mappable if detected in sequenced pre-transplant spleen, lymph node, or MLR CFSE-low populations of the donor or recipient. The cumulative frequency of alloreactive clones was calculated as a percentage of all sequences, weighted by copy number. TCRdb stores this immuneACCESS table with in-frame sequences only. Part of the clones is absent; in the studies checked, under half of the shortfall reflects unresolved V genes, and no reason is known for the rest. The D gene and trimming were derived from the DNA, and the V and J assignments and clone size from that table. Present in this sample are under 100,000 clones, around 83% of which were seen just once. The top ten hold roughly 0.83% of the sample.

As encoded in the germline V gene, CDR1 is SGHRS while CDR2 is YFSETQ. The CDR3, cysteine through phenylalanine, is 13 amino acids long. Here the CDR3 DNA is all that survives: 39 bases in frame from base 1. The trim is 4 bases for V and 1 base for J, with a gap of 8 bases between the germline ends. What this sample's time point label stands for: cells obtained before transplantation from donor or recipient. CD3+CD4+ and CD3+CD8+ populations were FACS-sorted from unstimulated pre-transplant donor and recipient cells taken from spleen or lymph nodes. Overall study results and their limits: GvH clones were detected in recipient bone marrow, and some appeared earlier in ileal mucosa or blood, consistent with an intestinal mucosal origin. High GvH to HvG T cell clonal ratios were observed in the allografts of patients with donor T cell macrochimerism. Early after transplant, peak levels of circulating GvH clones were associated with declines in HvG clones. The conclusions were limited by the relatively low number and heterogeneity of the intestinal transplant patients.

This TCR was sampled from a human donor who received an intestinal transplant. Sequenced here: unstimulated CD4+ T cells sorted from spleen or lymph node cells, sampled before intestinal transplant. The chain is encoded by TRBV5-1 joined to TRBJ1-1; 6 matching bases give a weak D call of TRBD1. The sequenced DNA: TGCGCCAGCAGCAGGGGACAGAACACTGAAGCTTTCTTT. Its product reads: CASSRGQNTEAFF.